These T cell receptor beta chains were read from a single sample in a study of response to subunit inactivated influenza vaccine. TCRdb called the RT-PCR reads again in MiXCR, with one record for every CDR3 protein. The sample consists of approximately 520,000 distinct CDR3 sequences, approximately 16% of them appearing once. Here the sequenced sample was CD4+ T cells sorted from PBMCs, taken less than 30 months after vaccination. Receptors were obtained from a man in his fifties or sixties who received an inactivated influenza vaccine. The CDR3 runs from the conserved cysteine through the conserved F or W. A D gene is named only where the DNA matches it firmly. Rows give clone size only sometimes, using once, few, many, or a class for an expanded clone.

j_gene | abundance | len | v_gene | d_gene | CDR3aa | CDR3nt
TRBJ1-4 | many | 18 | TRBV2 | TRBD1 | CASRRGQGALATNEKLFF | TGTGCCAGCAGGCGGGGACAGGGGGCACTTGCAACTAATGAAAAACTGTTTTTT
TRBJ2-1 | many | 17 | TRBV7-8 | - | CASSSLGTGYSYNEQFF | TGTGCCAGCAGCTCTTTGGGGACGGGGTACTCCTACAATGAGCAGTTCTTC
TRBJ2-1 | many | 14 | TRBV20-1 | - | CSATRTSSYNEQFF | TGCAGTGCAACCCGGACGAGCTCCTACAATGAGCAGTTCTTC
TRBJ1-5 | few | 14 | TRBV12-3/TRBV12-4 | - | CASSLLDSNQPQHF | TGTGCCAGCAGTTTGCTGGATAGCAATCAGCCCCAGCATTTT
TRBJ2-7 | - | 15 | TRBV11-1 | TRBD2 | CASSLVAGSTYEQYF | TGTGCCAGCAGCTTAGTAGCGGGTTCTACCTACGAGCAGTACTTC
TRBJ2-7 | few | 14 | TRBV7-2 | - | CASSFVGQTYEQYF | TGTGCCAGCAGCTTTGTAGGACAGACTTACGAGCAGTACTTC
TRBJ2-7 | - | 15 | TRBV24-1 | TRBD1 | CATSEGTGEAYEQYF | TGTGCCACCAGTGAGGGGACAGGAGAGGCCTACGAGCAGTACTTC
TRBJ2-1 | few | 14 | TRBV6-1 | - | CASRGNRVDGEQFF | TGTGCCAGCAGGGGGAACAGGGTGGATGGTGAGCAGTTCTTC
TRBJ1-2 | - | 19 | TRBV3-1 | - | CASSQDSLHRATANYGYTF | TGTGCCAGCAGCCAAGATTCACTCCACAGGGCTACAGCTAACTATGGCTACACCTTC
TRBJ2-7 | - | 15 | TRBV12-3/TRBV12-4 | TRBD2 | CASRPTGGSSYEQYF | TGTGCCAGCAGGCCTACCGGGGGGAGCTCCTACGAGCAGTACTTC
TRBJ1-5 | - | 14 | TRBV6-2/TRBV6-3 | - | CASSYQGFGQPQHF | TGTGCCAGCAGTTACCAGGGATTCGGGCAGCCCCAGCATTTT